This T cell receptor beta chain was sequenced in a study of T cells in Graves' hyperthyroidism and ophthalmopathy (dated by TCRdb to about 2019). Some background on the complete study: Peripheral blood samples were taken at the time of initial diagnosis, prior to any treatment. The paper reports TCR Vbeta CDR3 sequencing of 140 or so peripheral blood samples: approximately 41 ophthalmopathy, fewer than 85 hyperthyroidism and approximately 17 progressor patients. In more than 5 Graves' hyperthyroidism patients, the study also compared T-cell repertoires from thyroid tissue with T-cell repertoires from blood. A discovery cohort of roughly 96 patients, approximately 45 with Graves' ophthalmopathy and 55 to 60 with stable Graves' hyperthyroidism, was used to find distinguishing TCR V-J signatures. Prospective prediction of ophthalmopathy was tested in an independent validation cohort consisting of 18 hyperthyroidism patients and 15 to 17 patients who later progressed to ophthalmopathy. Once sampling was done, hyperthyroidism patients were given methimazole at a starting dose of 30 mg daily, whereas ophthalmopathy patients were given high-dose intravenous methylprednisolone. The approximately 100 discovery patients were randomly divided into training and test sets at a 7:3 ratio.

Beyond this particular receptor, the publication reports: In validation, the model predicted progression to ophthalmopathy with just under 71% sensitivity and about 73% specificity, a median of about 6.7 months before onset. No statistical method was used to fix the sample size in advance, and group allocation was not hidden from the investigators. Most expanded thyroid clonotypes (frequency above 0.001) were also found in blood, which suggests that blood repertoires may mirror thyroid immune responses. A model built on a 13 V-J signature distinguished ophthalmopathy from stable hyperthyroidism, reaching 85% to 90% sensitivity and approximately 83% specificity in cross-validation and 80%/75% in testing.

This clonotype was seen more than once but under ten times. The clone's antigen remains unknown. It has no much larger one-base neighbor in the sample; base qualities were not kept. The germline V gene (reference sequence) specifies DFQATT as CDR1 and SNEGSKA as CDR2. V trim: 6 bases; J trim: 0 bases; unmatched bases: 5. The CDR3, cysteine through phenylalanine, is 14 amino acids long. The read is trimmed to its CDR3 DNA, 42 bases read in frame from base 1. Stable Graves' hyperthyroidism was defined as the absence of progression to ophthalmopathy over 18 months of follow-up. Hyperthyroidism patients were newly diagnosed, with disease duration under 2 months, and aged 18 to 65 years. Patients with uncontrolled infections, other autoimmune diseases, pregnancy or lactation were excluded. Diagnoses were based on clinical symptoms, serum thyroxine and TRAb, thyroid ultrasound and orbital computed tomography. PBMCs were separated from roughly 9.6 ml of fresh peripheral blood using Ficoll-Paque density gradient centrifugation. Trizol reagent was used to extract total RNA, and RNA quality was then checked on an Agilent 2100 Bioanalyzer.

Amplification of TCR beta CDR3 regions was carried out from RNA transcripts. For the first round of RT-PCR on the TCR CDR3, the HTBI primer set was used together with the Qiagen OneStep RT-PCR kit. Libraries were constructed in a second round of multiplex PCR, after which size selection and purification were carried out. The libraries were sequenced on an Illumina HiSeq2000 using paired-end 100 bp reads. The paper's data handling went like this. SOAPnuke was used to process the raw data, removing reads that contained adapters or uncalled bases, had a mean Phred below 15, or lacked an exact match to the constant primer or identifier. High-quality paired reads were merged with COPE v1.2.5, and unique nucleotide sequences were defined as clonotypes. MiTCR v1.1 was used to align clonotypes to the IMGT TRBV, TRBD and TRBJ reference segments. Analysis was restricted to V-J combinations with a frequency above 0.0001, which covered roughly 99% of repertoires. The TCS score was defined as F50 (clonal expansion) divided by E x V (chaos), with BLOSUM62-based TCRdist calculated between CDR3 peptides within each V-J. Welch's t-statistics and random forest reduced fewer than 550 V-J features to 13, which were used in a naive Bayes classifier (R e1071). In-frame beta chains were kept once TCRdb had trimmed the public reads at Q25 with fastp and called clones with MiXCR. Entries are consolidated by CDR3 protein sequence, retaining the most common genes and DNA. The V and J calls shown here were made by TCRdb, not taken from the authors' results. This sample is represented by some 460,000 distinct CDR3 sequences; less than 20% of them were singletons. The top ten constitute 13% to 15% of the sample.

This clonotype originated in a woman under 30 with Graves' hyperthyroidism. Recombination linked TRBV20-1 to TRBJ2-1; TRBD2 aligns with 7 central bases. Sequencing input: blood. Here is the DNA: TGCAGTGCACTAGCGACTAGCTCCTACAATGAGCAGTTCTTC. Its protein reads: CSALATSSYNEQFF.